There are many counts of the clone carrying this TCR beta chain. The CDR3 regions of TCR beta were amplified from RNA transcripts. Researchers ran a first-round RT-PCR on the TCR CDR3 using the HTBI primer set. TCRdb fed the multiplex PCR reads into MiXCR, producing one record per CDR3 protein. In the table there are 620,000 or so distinct CDR3 sequences, about 14% of which are singletons. This record comes from a study of T cells in Graves' hyperthyroidism and ophthalmopathy. Per the germline V gene, CDR1 is SGHVS and CDR2 is FNYEAQ. Trimming took 5 bases from V and 0 from J; bases not matched to a gene: 11. CDR3 size: 17 residues.

This receptor was obtained from a woman aged 45-65 years with Graves' ophthalmopathy. The chain has TRBV7-6 and TRBJ2-3; TRBD2 aligns across 7 bases. The sequenced material came from blood. CDR3 sequence reads: CASSEYLAETSTDTQYF. The CDR3 DNA follows: TGTGCCAGCAGCGAATACCTAGCGGAAACTAGCACAGATACGCAGTATTTT.